These 31 T cell receptor beta chains originate from one sample sequenced in a study of cytomegalovirus exposure and HLA in healthy donors. Libraries were prepared by immunoSEQ multiplex PCR; TCRdb keeps only in-frame clonotypes and omits some of them. The table shows hundreds of thousands of clones, with about 90% occurring only once. Sequencing used PBMCs. Source of these receptors: a man aged 18 to 30 in good health and CMV-seropositive.

This chain links TRBV30 with TRBJ2-7; TRBD2 matches at 7 bases. V lost 5 bases and J lost 6; bases outside the gene matches: 13. Germline lookup yields CDR1 GTSNPN and CDR2 SVGIG (reference sequence). The CDR3 is 14 residues long. The CDR3 loop is CAWHSGAGNAEQYF. DNA of the CDR3: TGTGCCTGGCACAGCGGGGCAGGGAATGCCGAGCAGTACTTC. Together with reference TRBV30 and TRBJ2-7, the CDR3 gives the full variable domain: SQTIHQWPATLVQPVGSPLSLECTVEGTSNPNLYWYRQAAGRGLQLLFYSVGIGQISSEVPQNLSASRPQDRQFILSSKKLLLSDSGFYLCAWHSGAGNAEQYFGPGTRLTVT.

The rearrangement uses TRBV18 and TRBJ1-4; D is ambiguous. This CDR3 has 14 amino acids. CDR1 and CDR2 (germline): KGHSH, LQKENI. V was pared by 3 bases and J by 4 bases, with 9 bases between. CDR3 DNA: TGTGCCAGCTCACCGCCAGGAGATAATGAAAAACTGTTTTTT. Translation gives CASSPPGDNEKLFF.

The chain has TRBV5-1 and TRBJ2-7, with TRBD2 matching over 10 bases. Trimming cost V 4 bases and J 7 bases; bases outside gene matches: 11. This CDR3 has 15 residues. Germline CDR1 and CDR2: SGHRS and YFSETQ. The CDR3 DNA reads as TGCGCCAGCAGCCGGCAAGCGCTAGCGGGAGAAGAGCAGTACTTC. Its translation: CASSRQALAGEEQYF.

The chain recombines TRBV19 with TRBJ1-2; D unresolved. V was cut by 4 bases and J by 2 bases, with 14 bases left in between. There are 15 residues in the CDR3. Germline-derived CDR1 and CDR2 are LNHDA and SQIVND (reference sequence). CDR3 sequence (DNA): TGTGCCAGTAGTACGCCACAGCGGAGGAACTATGGCTACACCTTC. Its translation: CASSTPQRRNYGYTF.

The CDR3: CSVHTGFGNEQFF. CDR3 coding DNA: TGCAGCGTACATACGGGGTTCGGGAATGAGCAGTTCTTC. V is TRBV29-1 and J is TRBJ2-1; a possible D gene is TRBD2 (5 bases). The CDR3 has 13 residues. The V gene lost 6 bases and the J gene lost 7 bases, with 16 bases spanning the gap. The germline V gene encodes CDR1 SQVTM and CDR2 ANQGSEA.

The chain joins TRBV12-2 to TRBJ1-1; TRBD1 is the table's D call, not checked against the DNA. TRBV12-2 is deemed a pseudogene. The CDR3 length is 16 residues. The CDR3 DNA is TGTGCAAGTCGCGCCCCAAGGACAGAAAAGAACACTGAAGCTTTCTTT. Its translation is CASRAPRTEKNTEAFF.

The rearrangement joins TRBV6-5 to TRBJ2-3; 7 bases agree with TRBD1. Trimming at V came to 4 bases and at J to 1 base, leaving 8 bases not matched to a gene. The germline V gene encodes CDR1 MNHEY and CDR2 SVGAGI. CDR3 size: 16 residues. CDR3 DNA sequence: TGTGCCAGCAGTTCGTCAGGGGGATGGGGCACAGATACGCAGTATTTT. It codes for CASSSSGGWGTDTQYF.

V gene TRBV30 combines with J gene TRBJ1-2; tentatively, D is TRBD1 (6 bases). Germline loops: CDR1 GTSNPN, CDR2 SVGIG (reference sequence). CDR3 length equals 12 residues. V lost 3 bases and J 4 bases, leaving 9 bases between the germline ends. The CDR3 nucleotides are TGTGCCTGGAGGGACAGCCTCTATGGCTACACCTTC. Its translation: CAWRDSLYGYTF.

The chain recombines TRBV7-9 with TRBJ1-5; D is unresolved. CDR3 length equals 12 residues. Germline loops: CDR1 SEHNR, CDR2 FQNEAQ (reference sequence). Trimming took 2 bases from V and 7 from J, leaving 6 bases between them. Here the CDR3 DNA reads TGTGCCAGCAGCTTATTAGGACAGCCCCAGCATTTT. Amino acids: CASSLLGQPQHF. Drawing the rest from reference TRBV7-9 and TRBJ1-5, the complete variable domain is DTGVSQNPRHKITKRGQNVTFRCDPISEHNRLYWYRQTLGQGPEFLTYFQNEAQLEKSRLLSDRFSAERPKGSFSTLEIQRTEQGDSAMYLCASSLLGQPQHFGDGTRLSIL.

This clone was detected once. The V call is TRBV2, the J call TRBJ2-7; possible D gene TRBD2, 6 bases. V was shortened by 7 bases and J by 3 bases, with 19 bases between the two germline ends. This CDR3 is 15 amino acids long. The germline CDR1 and CDR2 sequences are SNHLY and FYNNEI. The CDR3 region is CASTTLERAIYEQYF. The DNA of the CDR3 is TGTGCCAGCACCACCCTGGAGCGGGCAATCTACGAGCAGTACTTC.

This chain joins TRBV5-6 and TRBJ2-7; D possibly corresponds to TRBD1 (6 bases). The length of the CDR3 is 15 residues. V was shortened by 4 bases and J by 4 bases, with 18 bases between the two germline ends. The germline CDR1 and CDR2 sequences are SGHDT and YYEEEE. This CDR3 reads CASSTTGTTSYEQYF. The DNA of the CDR3 is TGTGCCAGCAGCACGACCGGGACAACATCTTACGAGCAGTACTTC. The complete variable domain, with remaining parts taken from reference TRBV5-6 and TRBJ2-7, reads DAGVTQSPTHLIKTRGQQVTLRCSPKSGHDTVSWYQQALGQGPQFIFQYYEEEERQRGNFPDRFSGHQFPNYSSELNVNALLLGDSALYLCASSTTGTTSYEQYFGPGTRLTVT.

The chain joins TRBV4-3 to TRBJ2-2; D call uncertain. This CDR3 has 13 residues. V dropped 0 bases and J dropped 6 bases, with 5 bases sitting between them. CDR1 and CDR2 from the germline V gene are LGHNA and YSLEER. CDR3 in amino acids: CASSQDVSGELFF. CDR3 in DNA: TGCGCCAGCAGCCAAGATGTCTCCGGGGAGCTGTTTTTT.

The CDR3 loop reads CASSRSTGTFYGYTF. The CDR3, as DNA: TGTGCCAGCAGTCGATCGACAGGGACATTCTATGGCTACACCTTC. This chain uses TRBV27 with TRBJ1-2; 7 bases align to TRBD1. Per germline, CDR1 MNHEY and CDR2 SMNVEV (reference sequence). V shed 5 bases, J shed 4 bases, and the junction held 10 bases outside the gene matches. The CDR3 spans 15 residues.

This clone was seen more than once but under ten times. The chain carries TRBV7-9 and TRBJ2-1; D is ambiguous. The CDR3 is 11 amino acids. The V end lost 0 bases, the J end lost 7 bases, and 1 base lay between the germline ends. Germline V gene data show CDR1 as SEHNR and CDR2 as FQNEAQ (reference sequence). CDR3 region: CASSLANEQFF. CDR3 nucleotides: TGTGCCAGCAGCTTAGCAAATGAGCAGTTCTTC.

The rearrangement links TRBV13 to TRBJ1-3; no definite D call. Between the trimmed V and J ends, which lost 0 bases and 0 bases, there was a span of 12 bases. CDR1 and CDR2 from the germline V gene are PRHDT and FYEKMQ (reference sequence). The CDR3 consists of 17 residues. Written as DNA, the CDR3 is TGTGCCAGCAGCTTAGGCCCCCGCGGTTACTCTGGAAACACCATATATTTT. Its translation is CASSLGPRGYSGNTIYF.

CDR3 in amino acids: CASSYLETQYF. CDR3 in DNA: TGTGCCAGCAGTTATCTTGAGACCCAGTACTTC. This chain links TRBV27 with TRBJ2-5; D unresolved. From germline, CDR1 is MNHEY and CDR2 SMNVEV (reference sequence). The germline V and J ends were trimmed by 4 bases and 5 bases, with 5 bases remaining between them. CDR3 length: 11 residues.

The chain carries TRBV28 and TRBJ1-1; D unresolved. CDR1 is MDHEN, CDR2 SYDVKM, per germline. This CDR3 has 10 residues. V was pared by 4 bases and J by 7 bases, with 4 bases between. As DNA, the CDR3 is TGTGCCAGCAGTTATATTGAAGCTTTCTTT. As protein: CASSYIEAFF.

V gene TRBV5-1 combines with J gene TRBJ2-7; tentatively, D is TRBD1 (5 bases). The V and J ends lost 0 bases and 2 bases respectively, with 12 bases between them. Germline loops: CDR1 SGHRS, CDR2 YFSETQ. The CDR3 covers 15 residues. The CDR3 spells CASSLGGESAYEQYF. DNA for the CDR3: TGCGCCAGCAGCTTGGGGGGCGAGTCGGCCTACGAGCAGTACTTC.

The chain has TRBV27 and TRBJ2-1, with 10 bases lining up with TRBD1. V gave up 6 bases and J gave up 7 bases; unmatched junction bases: 15. Germline V CDR1 and CDR2: MNHEY, SMNVEV (reference sequence). CDR3 length: 17 amino acids. CDR3 DNA sequence: TGTGCCAGCAGCCCAATAACCGGGACAGGGGCGCTAAATGAGCAGTTCTTC. This encodes CASSPITGTGALNEQFF.

This chain links TRBV6-5 with TRBJ1-3; D unresolved. The V gene lost 6 bases and the J gene lost 2 bases, with 5 bases spanning the gap. The length of the CDR3 is 12 residues. The germline V gene has CDR1 MNHEY and CDR2 SVGAGI. CDR3 protein: CASSPAGNTIYF. CDR3 coding DNA: TGTGCCAGCAGCCCAGCTGGAAACACCATATATTTT.

The chain is built from TRBV27 and TRBJ2-2; no clear D gene. The germline V and J ends were trimmed by 4 bases and 2 bases, with 8 bases remaining between them. CDR1 and CDR2 (germline): MNHEY, SMNVEV (reference sequence). The CDR3 runs to 14 residues. The DNA of the CDR3 is TGTGCCAGCAGTTCAATAGACAACACCGGGGAGCTGTTTTTT. It translates to CASSSIDNTGELFF.

V usage is TRBV11-2 and J usage is TRBJ2-1; unclear D gene. The CDR3 sequence is 13 residues long. V lost 1 base, J lost 7 bases, and 8 bases lay in between. CDR1 and CDR2 from the germline V gene are SGHAT and FQNNGV. In nucleotides, the CDR3 is TGTGCCAGCAGCTTAGCTCTAGGAAATGAGCAGTTCTTC. This sequence encodes CASSLALGNEQFF.

In this sample, this clone turned up a few times. The chain carries TRBV7-9 and TRBJ2-7; 14 bases map to TRBD2. The CDR3 runs to 15 residues. In germline, CDR1 is SEHNR, CDR2 FQNEAQ (reference sequence). Losses at the gene ends were 5 bases for V and 6 bases for J; bases not matched to a gene: 6. The CDR3 coding sequence is TGTGCCAGCAGCCCCGGACTAGCGGGAGGCCTCGAGCAGTACTTC. It yields the protein CASSPGLAGGLEQYF.

The rearrangement uses TRBV5-1 and TRBJ1-5; D is uncertain. The CDR3 has 15 residues. The V and J ends lost 0 bases and 0 bases respectively, with 7 bases between them. Germline-derived CDR1 and CDR2 are SGHRS and YFSETQ. DNA for the CDR3: TGCGCCAGCAGCTTGGACGGGGATAGCAATCAGCCCCAGCATTTT. Protein product: CASSLDGDSNQPQHF.

This chain joins TRBV5-1 and TRBJ1-4, with a weak D call TRBD1 (6 bases). The CDR3 length is 14 residues. V was pared by 4 bases and J by 5 bases, with 12 bases between. Per the germline V gene, CDR1 is SGHRS and CDR2 is YFSETQ. Here the CDR3 reads CASSTGQPNEKLFF. The CDR3 bases are TGCGCCAGCAGCACAGGACAGCCGAATGAAAAACTGTTTTTT.

The chain combines TRBV18 with TRBJ1-2; 7 bases map to TRBD1. The CDR3 is 13 amino acids. The germline V gene has CDR1 KGHSH and CDR2 LQKENI. V dropped 4 bases and J dropped 3; count of bases not matched to a gene: 2. CDR3: CASSRDRDYGYTF. CDR3 coding DNA: TGTGCCAGCTCACGAGACAGGGACTATGGCTACACCTTC.

The chain links TRBV5-1 to TRBJ2-3; the D is unclear. Trimming removed 7 bases from V and 4 bases from J, with 13 bases in between. The CDR3 contains 13 residues. The germline V gene has CDR1 SGHRS and CDR2 YFSETQ. As DNA, the CDR3 is TGCGCCAGCCGAACCGATACCCCAGATACGCAGTATTTT. This sequence encodes CASRTDTPDTQYF.

The V call is TRBV27, the J call TRBJ2-5, with TRBD2 matching over 15 bases. CDR3 length: 16 residues. J gave up 1 base and V 4 bases, and 1 base lay outside the gene matches. Germline CDR1 and CDR2: MNHEY and SMNVEV (reference sequence). In nucleotides, the CDR3 is TGTGCCAGCAGTTGGACTAGCGGGAGGGCCCAAGAGACCCAGTACTTC. It specifies CASSWTSGRAQETQYF.

The chain employs TRBV9 and TRBJ2-3; a weak D match, TRBD2 (6 bases). The V end lost 4 bases, the J end lost 3 bases, and 15 bases lay between the germline ends. The CDR3 has 15 residues. Germline values: CDR1 SGDLS, CDR2 YYNGEE. CDR3 sequence reads: CASSPTSGLTDTQYF. The CDR3 DNA is TGTGCCAGCAGCCCTACGAGCGGGCTAACAGATACGCAGTATTTT. The full variable domain, rest sourced from reference TRBV9 and TRBJ2-3, is DSGVTQTPKHLITATGQRVTLRCSPRSGDLSVYWYQQSLDQGLQFLIQYYNGEERAKGNILERFSAQQFPDLHSELNLSSLELGDSALYFCASSPTSGLTDTQYFGPGTRLTVL.

The sample holds a few counts of this clone. The V and J genes are TRBV5-4 and TRBJ2-6; no firm D call. The CDR3 contains 14 residues. The V gene's germline CDR1 is SGHNT and CDR2 YYREEE (reference sequence). V dropped 0 bases and J dropped 4 bases, with 5 bases sitting between them. CDR3 region: CASSLVPGANVLTF. For the CDR3, the DNA is TGTGCCAGCAGCTTGGTTCCGGGGGCCAACGTCCTGACTTTC.

The rearrangement uses TRBV4-2 and TRBJ1-3; D may be TRBD1 (6 bases). Per germline, CDR1 LGHNA and CDR2 YNFKEQ. This CDR3 is built from 16 residues. Trimming cost V 0 bases and J 0 bases, with 9 bases left between them. The DNA for the CDR3 is TGTGCCAGCAGCCAAGAGACAGGTACCTCTGGAAACACCATATATTTT. As protein: CASSQETGTSGNTIYF.